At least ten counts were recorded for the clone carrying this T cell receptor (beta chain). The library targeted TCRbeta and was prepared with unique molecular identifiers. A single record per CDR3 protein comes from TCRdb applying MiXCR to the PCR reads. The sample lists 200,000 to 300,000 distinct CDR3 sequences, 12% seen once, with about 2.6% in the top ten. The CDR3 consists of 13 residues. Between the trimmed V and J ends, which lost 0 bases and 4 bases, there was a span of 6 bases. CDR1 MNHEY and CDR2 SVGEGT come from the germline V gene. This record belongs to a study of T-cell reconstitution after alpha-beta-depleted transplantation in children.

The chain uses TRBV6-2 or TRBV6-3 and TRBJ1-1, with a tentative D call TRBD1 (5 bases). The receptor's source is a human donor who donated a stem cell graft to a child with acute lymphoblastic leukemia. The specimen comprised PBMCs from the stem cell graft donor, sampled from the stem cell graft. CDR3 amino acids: CASSYSGGTEAFF. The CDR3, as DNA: TGTGCCAGCAGTTACTCGGGGGGCACTGAAGCTTTCTTT.